This passage covers 14 T cell receptor beta chains from one sample sequenced in a study of shared clonotypes between healthy human individuals. Naive CD8 isolation took CD45RO-negative cells positively selected for CCR7 and excluded terminally differentiated effector memory CD45RA+ cells. Produced via immunoSEQ multiplex PCR; TCRdb's table is partial and in-frame only. Among approximately 1.9 million clones listed, 93% were seen once. Sequenced sample: naive CD8+ T cells from PBMCs. The origin of the receptors is a man aged 18 to 35 in good health. Some clones in this sample may be carry-over from other donors' samples.

This sequence joins TRBV27 and TRBJ2-7; D possibly corresponds to TRBD1 (7 bases). V dropped 4 bases and J dropped 2 bases, with 12 bases sitting between them. Looked up from germline, CDR1 is MNHEY and CDR2 is SMNVEV (reference sequence). CDR3 length: 14 amino acids. The CDR3 nucleotides read TGTGCCAGCAGTTACGCAGGGGGGACCTACGAGCAGTACTTC. Translation: CASSYAGGTYEQYF.

V usage is TRBV19 and J usage is TRBJ2-7; D assignment may be TRBD1 or TRBD2 (5 bases each). Germline assignment: CDR1 LNHDA and CDR2 SQIVND (reference sequence). Trimming shortened V by 6 bases and J by 5 bases, and 17 bases separated the two germline ends. This CDR3 has 14 residues. The CDR3 region has the DNA TGTGCCAGTAGCACGGCCCGGGGCTCGGACGAGCAGTACTTC. Translated, it gives CASSTARGSDEQYF. Combining the CDR3 with reference TRBV19 and TRBJ2-7 gives the whole variable domain DGGITQSPKYLFRKEGQNVTLSCEQNLNHDAMYWYRQDPGQGLRLIYYSQIVNDFQKGDIAEGYSVSREKKESFPLTVTSAQKNPTAFYLCASSTARGSDEQYFGPGTRLTVT.

The chain recombines TRBV28 with TRBJ2-1; maybe TRBD1 (6 bases). The germline V and J ends were trimmed by 6 bases and 2 bases, with 23 bases remaining between them. CDR3 length equals 18 residues. Germline assignment: CDR1 MDHEN and CDR2 SYDVKM. The CDR3 loop is CASSRNYLQGYPYNEQFF. The DNA of the CDR3 is TGTGCCAGCAGCAGAAACTACTTGCAGGGGTACCCCTACAATGAGCAGTTCTTC. Combining the CDR3 with reference TRBV28 and TRBJ2-1 gives the whole variable domain DVKVTQSSRYLVKRTGEKVFLECVQDMDHENMFWYRQDPGLGLRLIYFSYDVKMKEKGDIPEGYSVSREKKERFSLILESASTNQTSMYLCASSRNYLQGYPYNEQFFGPGTRLTVL.

The CDR3 region has the DNA TGTGCCAGCAGCTACCCGACGGCAGGGGGAGAATACGAGCAGTACTTC. Encoded protein: CASSYPTAGGEYEQYF. V is TRBV27 and J is TRBJ2-7; TRBD1 matches at 7 bases. The germline gives CDR1 MNHEY, CDR2 SMNVEV (reference sequence). J gave up 4 bases and V 6 bases, and 15 bases lay outside the gene matches. The CDR3 spans 16 residues.

This sequence joins TRBV7-2 and TRBJ2-7; 7 nucleotides agree with TRBD1. The CDR3 is 17 amino acids. The germline V gene encodes CDR1 SGHTA and CDR2 FQGNSA. The V and J ends lost 0 bases and 2 bases, in that order; junction bases with no gene match: 10. CDR3 DNA: TGTGCCAGCAGCTTAGCTCGCAAAAGGGGGCTTCCCTACGAGCAGTACTTC. Translated: CASSLARKRGLPYEQYF.

A note on this clone: Additional DNA sequences in this sample encode the identical CDR3. The chain links TRBV29-1 to TRBJ2-1, with no clear D. The CDR3 runs to 12 residues. The ends were cut back, 0 bases at V and 4 bases at J, with 4 bases in the middle. The germline gives CDR1 SQVTM, CDR2 ANQGSEA. CDR3 sequence (DNA): TGCAGCGTTGAAGATAGGTACAATGAGCAGTTCTTC. Amino acid sequence: CSVEDRYNEQFF.

This rearrangement joins TRBV6-1 to TRBJ2-7; TRBD1 agrees at 9 bases. CDR3 length equals 14 residues. The trim removed 7 bases at V and 3 bases at J, leaving 7 bases unmatched. CDR1 and CDR2 (germline): MNHNS, SASEGT. DNA of the CDR3: TGTGCCAGCATTCCGGGACAGGGCTTCTACGAGCAGTACTTC. The encoded protein is CASIPGQGFYEQYF.

This chain links TRBV9 with TRBJ1-4, with no clear D. The V gene's germline CDR1 is SGDLS and CDR2 YYNGEE. This CDR3 has 15 amino acids. The ends were cut back, 4 bases at V and 0 bases at J, with 10 bases in the middle. The CDR3 DNA reads as TGTGCCAGCAGCCTAGGGTCCGCAACTAATGAAAAACTGTTTTTT. It specifies CASSLGSATNEKLFF.

This chain links TRBV7-9 with TRBJ2-7; 10 nucleotides agree with TRBD1. CDR3 length equals 15 residues. The germline CDR1 and CDR2 sequences are SEHNR and FQNEAQ (reference sequence). The V and J ends lost 2 bases and 3 bases, in that order; junction bases with no gene match: 4. The CDR3, as DNA: TGTGCCAGCAGCTTACGGGACAGGGGAGTCTACGAGCAGTACTTC. Amino acid sequence: CASSLRDRGVYEQYF.

This chain joins TRBV9 and TRBJ2-7; D possibly corresponds to TRBD1 (6 bases). Germline-derived CDR1 and CDR2 are SGDLS and YYNGEE. The CDR3 runs to 14 residues. V shed 4 bases and J shed 3 bases, with 14 bases lying between them. The CDR3 region is CASSPGAGFYEQYF. The CDR3 DNA reads as TGTGCCAGCAGCCCAGGGGCAGGGTTCTACGAGCAGTACTTC.

With regard to this clone: The identical CDR3 is also encoded by other nucleotide sequences in the sample. The chain combines TRBV9 with TRBJ1-5, with D uncertain. The CDR3 contains 13 residues. Germline V CDR1 and CDR2: SGDLS, YYNGEE. The V gene lost 4 bases and the J gene lost 1 base, with 6 bases spanning the gap. The chain's CDR3 is CASSLGSNQPQHF. In nucleotides, the CDR3 is TGTGCCAGCAGCCTCGGCAGCAATCAGCCCCAGCATTTT.

The chain recombines TRBV7-9 with TRBJ2-1; D ambiguous. CDR3 length equals 12 residues. Germline V gene lookup returns CDR1 SEHNR and CDR2 FQNEAQ (reference sequence). Trimming took 7 bases from V and 7 from J, leaving 11 bases between them. CDR3 nucleotides: TGTGCCAGCACCGATGTGGGGAATGAGCAGTTCTTC. Translating it yields CASTDVGNEQFF.

As concerns this clone: The same CDR3 can be traced to other DNA sequences in this sample. The rearrangement links TRBV28 to TRBJ2-1, with 10 bases that match TRBD2. V was pared by 6 bases and J by 3 bases, with 5 bases of the junction left unmatched. This CDR3 comprises 15 residues. Germline V gene sequence: CDR1 MDHEN, CDR2 SYDVKM. The CDR3, as DNA: TGTGCCAGCAGCCCCGGACTAGCGGACTACAATGAGCAGTTCTTC. As protein: CASSPGLADYNEQFF.

The chain combines TRBV15 with TRBJ2-1; 9 bases are a match to TRBD2. Germline CDR1 LNHNV, CDR2 YYDKDF (reference sequence). CDR3 length: 17 residues. After removal of 9 bases from V and 3 bases from J, the junction contained 15 bases not matched to a gene. CDR3 DNA sequence: TGTGCCACGTCCCCTGGGCTAGCGGGACTACGCTACAATGAGCAGTTCTTC. Protein product: CATSPGLAGLRYNEQFF.